These T cell receptor beta chains were read from a single sample in a study of CD8+CD57+ T cells in acquired aplastic anemia. In TCRdb, the reads were re-called with MiXCR into one record per CDR3 protein. Here the sample spans under 200,000 distinct CDR3 sequences, 35% to 55% being singletons. What was sequenced was sorted CD4+, CD8+, or CD8+CD57+ T cells (not recorded which) from PBMCs. Every receptor here comes from a human donor in good health. Both conserved end residues are part of each CDR3.

V	J	CDR3
TRBV6-2/TRBV6-3	TRBJ2-5	CASSSPGGAYQETQYF
TRBV20-1	TRBJ2-2	CSARMGVNGELFF
TRBV3-1	TRBJ2-7	CASSDSSGSPSYEQYF
TRBV7-6	TRBJ1-6	CASSFDRNSPLHF
TRBV19	TRBJ2-1	CASSYKPDYNEQFF
TRBV2	TRBJ2-3	CASSGPIAADTQYF
TRBV29-1	TRBJ2-7	CSVQEGGSYEQYF
TRBV15	TRBJ2-2	CATHSSQRAGGSGELFF
TRBV19	TRBJ2-1	CASSGGDRIYNEQFF
TRBV20-1	TRBJ2-5	CSASPVGIGETQYF
TRBV6-5	TRBJ2-3	CASSYRGRGSTDTQYF
TRBV2	TRBJ2-5	CASRPGGTRAQYF
TRBV6-1	TRBJ2-7	CASSRGDRGSYEQYF
TRBV29-1	TRBJ1-4	CSVGPTGTTGEKLFF
TRBV9	TRBJ1-2	CASSVVGVRDYGYTF
TRBV19	TRBJ1-1	CASSIRTGSTEAFF
TRBV6-1	TRBJ1-1	CASRLAGTGRTEAFF
TRBV4-2	TRBJ1-5	CASSQASGANQPQHF
TRBV15	TRBJ2-7	CATSRDRLPGVEQYF
TRBV7-9	TRBJ2-3	CAVASTDTQYF
TRBV19	TRBJ2-2	CASSPRGGRFANTGELFF
TRBV20-1	TRBJ2-1	CSARDSAGSGEQFF
TRBV15	TRBJ2-5	CATSGPNRYSETQYF
TRBV15	TRBJ2-5	CATNWGQGMQETQYF
TRBV24-1	TRBJ2-2	CATSDRQNTGELFF
TRBV12-3/TRBV12-4	TRBJ2-3	CASSFVSSTDTQYF
TRBV20-1	TRBJ2-7	CSARDRGNEQYF
TRBV11-2	TRBJ1-2	CASSLGEGSGPYGYTF
TRBV19	TRBJ1-4	CATGAGRANEKLFF
TRBV6-2/TRBV6-3	TRBJ2-4	CASSYSIGLAKNIQYF
TRBV6-1	TRBJ1-2	CASSAGDGGFYGYTF
TRBV12-3/TRBV12-4	TRBJ2-3	CASSTGADTQYF
TRBV18	TRBJ1-2	CASSPRTAYDYTF
TRBV6-1	TRBJ1-6	CASRSPPGGSSPLHF
TRBV6-1	TRBJ2-1	CASRRRTGGLLLLNEQFF
TRBV6-1	TRBJ2-2	CASLATTAGELFF
TRBV28	TRBJ1-1	CASSLNQGSMEAFF
TRBV19	TRBJ2-5	CASSINWQGGGETQYF
TRBV12-3/TRBV12-4	TRBJ2-7	CASSSQTYEQYF
TRBV7-3	TRBJ2-3	CASSSGQHLTDTQYF
TRBV19	TRBJ1-5	CASRRSGAADNQPQHF
TRBV18	TRBJ2-3	CASSPRDRSTDTQYF
TRBV19	TRBJ2-2	CASSKGGAGTGELFF
TRBV11-1	TRBJ1-2	CASSLLEGAISYGYTF
TRBV9	TRBJ1-2	CASSADGGNYGYTF
TRBV7-2	TRBJ2-1	CASSLGRLNEQFF
TRBV10-2	TRBJ2-3	CASSEGLAADTQYF
TRBV5-1	TRBJ2-7	CASSWGGEELYEQYF
TRBV20-1	TRBJ1-6	CSARAQGVALHF
TRBV20-1	TRBJ2-3	CSANPSTDTQYF
TRBV5-1	TRBJ2-1	CASSLSKTGISYNEQFF
TRBV10-3	TRBJ1-2	CAISDFTGAGGYTF
TRBV7-9	TRBJ2-4	CASSSWTSGGNIQYF